The entry below gives a single T cell receptor (beta chain) sequence along with its context. Its antigen is unidentified. The data derive from a study of T cell responses to AZD1222 COVID-19 vaccine. Method: immunoSEQ multiplex PCR; TCRdb's copy keeps in-frame clones and lacks some. This table has roughly 180,000 clones, 90% to 95% appearing once. The V gene's germline CDR1 is LNHDA and CDR2 SQIVND (reference sequence). With 4 bases clipped from V and 1 base from J, the junction kept 9 bases outside the gene matches. The CDR3 runs to 16 residues. General study points: CD4 TCRs associated with vaccination spanned spike, dominating at 160-218 and 743-854. Donors skewed white British and female; clonal diversity was possibly underestimated.

The chain uses TRBV19 and TRBJ1-1, with 7 bases fitting TRBD1. This TCR derives from an adult who received the MenACWY meningococcal vaccine as a control. Source: peripheral blood, taken 28 days after the second dose of the MenACWY control vaccine. For the CDR3, the DNA is TGTGCCAGTAGTACACGGGGACAGTGGAGGAACACTGAAGCTTTCTTT. It codes for CASSTRGQWRNTEAFF. The full variable domain, its missing parts supplied by reference TRBV19 and TRBJ1-1, is DGGITQSPKYLFRKEGQNVTLSCEQNLNHDAMYWYRQDPGQGLRLIYYSQIVNDFQKGDIAEGYSVSREKKESFPLTVTSAQKNPTAFYLCASSTRGQWRNTEAFFGQGTRLTVV.